The next 3 T cell receptor beta chains were all read from a single sample in a study of shared clonotypes between healthy human individuals. Some clones are missing from TCRdb's copy, which holds only in-frame ones; the method was immunoSEQ multiplex PCR. The sample lists 550,000 to 700,000 clones; about three quarters were seen once. The sample comprised memory CD4+ T cells sorted from blood. Subset noted: CD45RA-negative fraction. The receptor source for this set is a woman younger than 45 in good health.

This clone was counted only a few times. The V call is TRBV7-2, the J call TRBJ2-1; 12 bases line up with TRBD2. Per germline, CDR1 SGHTA and CDR2 FQGNSA. The CDR3 spans 15 residues. The V and J ends lost 4 bases and 10 bases, in that order; junction bases with no gene match: 8. CDR3: CASSSTFLAGGEQFF. CDR3 sequence (DNA): TGTGCCAGCAGCTCGACGTTCCTAGCGGGGGGGGAGCAGTTCTTC.

The chain joins TRBV2 to TRBJ2-1; D may match TRBD1 or TRBD2 (5 bases each). Germline values: CDR1 SNHLY, CDR2 FYNNEI. The CDR3 has 13 residues. V dropped 7 bases and J dropped 7 bases, with 14 bases sitting between them. The DNA of the CDR3 is TGTGCCAGCACTCGGGATGGGGGTAATGAGCAGTTCTTC. Protein product: CASTRDGGNEQFF.

This clone was recorded only once. The chain carries TRBV9 and TRBJ2-1; unclear D gene. The CDR3 spans 16 residues. V was pared by 3 bases and J by 0 bases, with 13 bases between. The germline V gene encodes CDR1 SGDLS and CDR2 YYNGEE. The CDR3 sequence: CASSARLFSSYNEQFF. The DNA for the CDR3 is TGTGCCAGCAGCGCCAGACTGTTCAGCTCCTACAATGAGCAGTTCTTC.